This TCR beta chain was sequenced during a study of cytomegalovirus exposure and HLA in healthy donors. Both 60 Vbeta primers and 13 Jbeta primers went into the PCR. The data were produced by immunoSEQ multiplex PCR, yet TCRdb's version contains in-frame clones alone and is incomplete. The sample lists about 180,000 clones, roughly 85% seen once, with 5% to 8% in the top ten. The V gene end was trimmed by 1 base and the J gene end by 8 bases; junction bases not matched to a gene: 5. This CDR3 region has 15 residues. Germline loops: CDR1 SGHNT, CDR2 YENEEA. The sequencing sample was made of PBMCs. This receptor was taken from a man aged 40-50 years in good health and CMV-seropositive. V gene TRBV11-3 combines with J gene TRBJ2-1; 10 bases are a match to TRBD2. The chain's CDR3 is CASSLVLAGVDEQFF. In nucleotides, the CDR3 is TGTGCCAGCAGCTTAGTCCTAGCGGGAGTGGATGAGCAGTTCTTC.